This entry features one T cell receptor (beta chain) sequence. The data were taken from a study of blood T cell repertoires in COVID-19. Germline V lookup: CDR1 SGHVS, CDR2 FNYEAQ. The CDR3 length is 14 residues. V lost 2 bases to trimming and J lost 4 bases, with 9 bases between them. As originally analysed: Reference gene primer amplification yielded estimated nucleated cell counts. The assay was immunoSEQ multiplex PCR, and TCRdb's table has in-frame clones only and misses some. V and J calls and clone size are those listed in that table; D and trimming were worked out from the DNA. Of about 94,000 clones in the sample, less than 85% were seen once.

The sequencing input was peripheral blood. The sequence came from a man between 65 and 79 years old with COVID-19, enrolled during active disease. V and J are TRBV7-6 and TRBJ1-3, with D perhaps TRBD1 (5 bases). CDR3 in amino acids: CASSLRGSGNTIYF. The CDR3 DNA follows: TGTGCCAGCAGCTTAAGGGGATCGGGAAACACCATATATTTT.